Following are 18 T cell receptor beta chains from one sample sequenced in a study of shared clonotypes between healthy human individuals. Selected positively for CCR7 and CD45RO-negative, naive CD8 cells excluded terminally differentiated effector memory CD45RA+ cells. Clones were read by immunoSEQ multiplex PCR, and TCRdb kept only the in-frame ones, dropping some. Among approximately 840,000 clones listed, approximately 96% were seen once. The sample comprised naive CD8+ T cells sorted from blood. The source of these receptors is a man under 40 in good health.

This chain links TRBV19 with TRBJ1-2; D may be TRBD1 (6 bases). Trimming cost V 3 bases and J 6 bases, with 23 bases left between them. Germline CDR1 is LNHDA and CDR2 is SQIVND (reference sequence). The CDR3 extends over 17 amino acids. CDR3 in amino acids: CASSILLVGQMRNGYTF. CDR3 nucleotides: TGTGCCAGTAGTATCCTCCTTGTTGGACAGATGCGGAATGGCTACACCTTC.

The chain couples TRBV7-6 to TRBJ2-1, with no clear D. The V end was cut by 4 bases, the J end by 7 bases, with 17 bases between. The CDR3 has 15 residues. From germline, CDR1 is SGHVS and CDR2 FNYEAQ. The CDR3 loop is CASSSGPRSLNEQFF. The DNA of the CDR3 is TGTGCCAGCAGCTCAGGACCGAGGTCTTTAAATGAGCAGTTCTTC.

This chain connects TRBV5-1 to TRBJ2-1; 9 bases line up with TRBD2. J lost 3 bases, V lost 5 bases, and 18 bases had no gene match. The CDR3 is 19 residues long. Per germline, CDR1 SGHRS and CDR2 YFSETQ. CDR3 sequence reads: CASRRWIAGVGSHYNEQFF. DNA for the CDR3: TGCGCCAGCAGAAGGTGGATAGCGGGAGTTGGGTCCCACTACAATGAGCAGTTCTTC.

The chain uses TRBV6-5 and TRBJ2-5; D uncertain. Germline loops: CDR1 MNHEY, CDR2 SVGAGI. This CDR3 is 14 amino acids long. V lost 2 bases to trimming and J lost 4 bases, with 11 bases between them. CDR3 amino acids: CASSYLLEVETQYF. CDR3 DNA: TGTGCCAGCAGTTACCTTCTGGAAGTAGAGACCCAGTACTTC.

The V and J genes are TRBV6-5 and TRBJ2-5, with D unresolved. The V gene's germline CDR1 is MNHEY and CDR2 SVGAGI. This CDR3 contains 13 residues. Between the trimmed V and J ends, which lost 2 bases and 4 bases, there was a span of 8 bases. This chain's CDR3 is CASSYGNRETQYF. Written as DNA, the CDR3 is TGTGCCAGCAGTTACGGGAATAGAGAGACCCAGTACTTC.

The rearrangement joins TRBV27 to TRBJ1-5; D may be TRBD1 (5 bases). The CDR3 is made up of 15 amino acids. Germline V gives CDR1 MNHEY, CDR2 SMNVEV (reference sequence). The V end lost 1 base, the J end lost 1 base, and 8 bases lay between the germline ends. CDR3: CASSLYSGSNQPQHF. The CDR3, as DNA: TGTGCCAGCAGTTTATACTCAGGGAGCAATCAGCCCCAGCATTTT.

V and J are TRBV19 and TRBJ2-1; 7 bases match TRBD1. V lost 5 bases and J lost 6; bases outside the gene matches: 10. Germline values: CDR1 LNHDA, CDR2 SQIVND (reference sequence). The CDR3 extends over 15 amino acids. The CDR3 sequence: CASSLPARQGNEQFF. The CDR3 nucleotides read TGTGCCAGTAGTCTCCCCGCAAGACAGGGCAATGAGCAGTTCTTC.

The chain combines TRBV6-1 with TRBJ2-3, with unresolved D. Germline-derived CDR1 and CDR2 are MNHNS and SASEGT. Deletions cut 6 bases from V and 0 bases from J, with 7 bases between. The CDR3 consists of 13 residues. The CDR3 DNA reads as TGTGCCAGCAGGCCCTCTAGCACAGATACGCAGTATTTT. It specifies CASRPSSTDTQYF.

The J gene is TRBJ2-7, the V gene TRBV5-5, with D hard to call. Germline loops: CDR1 SGHKS, CDR2 YYEKEE (reference sequence). The germline V and J ends were trimmed by 1 base and 4 bases, with 9 bases remaining between them. The CDR3 has 13 residues. The DNA of the CDR3 is TGTGCCAGCAGCTTGAAGGTAGGGTACGAGCAGTACTTC. Amino acids: CASSLKVGYEQYF.

The chain has TRBV7-6 and TRBJ2-5, with 8 bases fitting TRBD1. V lost 4 bases to trimming and J lost 3 bases; unmatched junction nucleotides: 10. The length of the CDR3 is 16 residues. CDR1 and CDR2 (germline): SGHVS, FNYEAQ. CDR3 DNA: TGTGCCAGCAGCTGGCTACCGGGACAGGCCGAAGAGACCCAGTACTTC. Translating gives CASSWLPGQAEETQYF.

The chain recombines TRBV27 with TRBJ1-1; no definite D call. CDR1 MNHEY and CDR2 SMNVEV come from the germline V gene (reference sequence). Trimming cost V 5 bases and J 2 bases, with 12 bases left between them. The CDR3 runs to 14 residues. CDR3 sequence reads: CASSTYKENTEAFF. The CDR3, as DNA: TGTGCCAGCAGTACTTACAAGGAAAACACTGAAGCTTTCTTT.

A remark on this clone: Other nucleotide sequences in the sample specify the same CDR3. The V call is TRBV4-1, the J call TRBJ2-7; possible D gene TRBD2, 5 bases. Between the trimmed V and J ends, which lost 0 bases and 0 bases, there was a span of 6 bases. This CDR3 contains 14 residues. The germline V gene has CDR1 MGHRA and CDR2 YSYEKL. The chain's CDR3 is CASSQEGSSYEQYF. The DNA for the CDR3 is TGCGCCAGCAGCCAAGAAGGGAGCTCCTACGAGCAGTACTTC.

Comments on this clone: This sample also contains other DNA sequences that code for the same CDR3. The chain employs TRBV7-9 and TRBJ1-5; weak D call: TRBD1 (6 bases). Per the germline V gene, CDR1 is SEHNR and CDR2 is FQNEAQ (reference sequence). This CDR3 is built from 15 residues. Between the trimmed V and J ends, which lost 3 bases and 2 bases, there was a span of 11 bases. This CDR3 is CASSLGGAGNQPQHF. The CDR3 DNA is TGTGCCAGCAGCTTGGGGGGCGCGGGCAATCAGCCCCAGCATTTT. Filled out from reference TRBV7-9 and TRBJ1-5, the complete variable domain reads DTGVSQNPRHKITKRGQNVTFRCDPISEHNRLYWYRQTLGQGPEFLTYFQNEAQLEKSRLLSDRFSAERPKGSFSTLEIQRTEQGDSAMYLCASSLGGAGNQPQHFGDGTRLSIL.

As concerns this clone: An end of the junction differs from the germline gene, which may be a read error. This rearrangement joins TRBV5-4 to TRBJ1-1; D is unclear. This CDR3 has 11 residues. Germline V gives CDR1 SGHNT, CDR2 YYREEE (reference sequence). The CDR3: CASSSQTGAFF. CDR3 nucleotide sequence: TGTGCCAGCAGCTCGCAGACTGGAGCTTTCTTT.

This rearrangement joins TRBV7-9 to TRBJ1-1; no clear D. V lost 5 bases and J 6 bases, leaving 10 bases between the germline ends. Germline V CDR1 and CDR2: SEHNR, FQNEAQ (reference sequence). The length of the CDR3 is 12 residues. Written as DNA, the CDR3 is TGTGCCAGCAGCCGATTCGGGGCTGAAGCTTTCTTT. The encoded protein is CASSRFGAEAFF.

Comment on this clone: A junction end diverges from the germline sequence, so it may reflect a read error. This chain links TRBV6-5 with TRBJ1-4; D is unclear. Germline CDR1 and CDR2: MNHEY and SVGAGI. This CDR3 is 9 amino acids long. CDR3 nucleotide sequence: TGTGCCAGCACCTCGATCGCGAATTTT. It codes for CASTSIANF.

This clone came up once. V and J are TRBV5-6 and TRBJ2-1, with 9 bases lining up with TRBD2. With 0 bases clipped from V and 3 bases from J, the junction kept 7 bases outside the gene matches. Germline CDR1 reads SGHDT; CDR2 reads YYEEEE. The length of the CDR3 is 17 residues. CDR3 coding DNA: TGTGCCAGCAGCTTGGAATGGAGCGGGAGGTTCTACAATGAGCAGTTCTTC. Its protein product is CASSLEWSGRFYNEQFF.

The chain couples TRBV6-4 to TRBJ2-3, with D possibly being TRBD2 (7 bases). CDR1 and CDR2 from the germline V gene are MRHNA and SNTAGT. The V gene lost 4 bases and the J gene lost 4 bases, with 18 bases spanning the gap. This CDR3 region has 16 residues. This CDR3 reads CASSGRAGWGPDTQYF. The DNA of the CDR3 is TGTGCCAGCAGTGGACGAGCGGGATGGGGGCCAGATACGCAGTATTTT.